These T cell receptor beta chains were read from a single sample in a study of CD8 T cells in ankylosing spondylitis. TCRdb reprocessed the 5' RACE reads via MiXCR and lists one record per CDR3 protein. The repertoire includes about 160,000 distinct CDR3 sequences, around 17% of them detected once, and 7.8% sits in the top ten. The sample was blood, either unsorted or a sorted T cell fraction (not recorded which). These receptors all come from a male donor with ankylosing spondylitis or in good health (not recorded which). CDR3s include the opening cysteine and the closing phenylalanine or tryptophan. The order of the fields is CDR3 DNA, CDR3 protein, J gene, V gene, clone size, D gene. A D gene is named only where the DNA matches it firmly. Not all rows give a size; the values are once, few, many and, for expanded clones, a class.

TGTGCCAGCAGCTTGACCGCGGGACAGGGTCCCACTCTTGAAGCTTTCTTT | CASSLTAGQGPTLEAFF | TRBJ1-1 | TRBV5-5 | many | TRBD1
TGTGCCTGGAGTCTTAGCGGGACACACAATGAGCAGTTCTTC | CAWSLSGTHNEQFF | TRBJ2-1 | TRBV30 | NA | TRBD2
TGTGCCAGCAGCCAAGAAGGCCGGGAGTTTGACATTCAGTACTTC | CASSQEGREFDIQYF | TRBJ2-4 | TRBV3-1 | NA | NA
TGTGCCAGCAGCCTCAGACTAGCGAAAAACACCGGGGAGCTGTTTTTT | CASSLRLAKNTGELFF | TRBJ2-2 | TRBV13 | few | TRBD2
TGTGGCAGCAGCTTAACCTGGAACACTGAAGCTTTCTTT | CGSSLTWNTEAFF | TRBJ1-1 | TRBV11-3 | NA | NA
TGTGCCAGCAGCACCTGGGCCTCCGGGGAGCTGTTTTTT | CASSTWASGELFF | TRBJ2-2 | TRBV6-5 | many | NA
TGTGCCAGCAGTTTATCGGGGTTTAATGGCTACACCTTC | CASSLSGFNGYTF | TRBJ1-2 | TRBV27 | many | NA
TGCAGTGCTAGATCCCCAGCGGGGGGGATTTGGACCCAGTACTTC | CSARSPAGGIWTQYF | TRBJ2-5 | TRBV20-1 | few | TRBD2
TGTGCCAGCAGCCAAGGTCCCACAGATATCCAAGAGACCCAGTACTTC | CASSQGPTDIQETQYF | TRBJ2-5 | TRBV3-1 | few | NA
TGTGCCAGCAGCTTAGGAGGGACAGGGCTGGATGAGCAGTTCTTC | CASSLGGTGLDEQFF | TRBJ2-1 | TRBV11-2 | many | TRBD1
TGCGCCAGCAGCCTCGGGACAGCTGTGGATCAGCCCCAGCATTTT | CASSLGTAVDQPQHF | TRBJ1-5 | TRBV5-1 | few | TRBD1
TGTGCCAGCAGCCGCGGGGGGAACACTGAAGCTTTCTTT | CASSRGGNTEAFF | TRBJ1-1 | TRBV3-1 | few | NA
TGCAGCTTCTGGAACCAGGGACAGGGGATTACTTACGAGCAGTACTTC | CSFWNQGQGITYEQYF | TRBJ2-7 | TRBV20-1 | NA | TRBD1
TGCGCCAGCAGTGAGTCGGGGACTAGATTCTACGAGCAGTACTTC | CASSESGTRFYEQYF | TRBJ2-7 | TRBV10-1 | many | TRBD2
TGTGCCAGCAGCGGCGGGTTACAAGAGACCCAGTACTTC | CASSGGLQETQYF | TRBJ2-5 | TRBV7-2 | NA | NA
TGCGCCAGCAGCTTGGTGCCGAATCAGCCCCAGCATTTT | CASSLVPNQPQHF | TRBJ1-5 | TRBV5-1 | few | NA
TGTGCCTCCCACAGGGCCGCAGGGGAAAAACTGTTTTTT | CASHRAAGEKLFF | TRBJ1-4 | TRBV2 | NA | NA
TGCGCCAGCAGCTTCGGGGCGAACACCGGGGAGCTGTTTTTT | CASSFGANTGELFF | TRBJ2-2 | TRBV27 | many | NA
TGTGCCAGCAGCTTATACGAGGGAGTGAACAATGAGCAGTTCTTC | CASSLYEGVNNEQFF | TRBJ2-1 | TRBV11-2 | NA | NA
TGTGCCAGCAGCTCCGATCCCGGGGGCGGGGAGCTGTTTTTT | CASSSDPGGGELFF | TRBJ2-2 | TRBV5-6 | many | NA
TGCAGCGTTGGGACAGGGTCCTACGAGCAGTACTTC | CSVGTGSYEQYF | TRBJ2-7 | TRBV29-1 | NA | TRBD1
TGCGCCAGCACCTTGGGGAGTCCAACCGGGGAGCTGTTTTTT | CASTLGSPTGELFF | TRBJ2-2 | TRBV5-1 | NA | NA
TGTGCCAGCAGCCGGACAGGGGCTTACGAGCAGTACTTC | CASSRTGAYEQYF | TRBJ2-7 | TRBV28 | few | TRBD1
TGTGCCAGCAGCCAAGGGGAGTTCTACGAGCAGTACTTC | CASSQGEFYEQYF | TRBJ2-7 | TRBV3-1 | many | NA
TGTGCCACCTCCCCGGGACAGGCGGCTAACTATGGCTACACCTTC | CATSPGQAANYGYTF | TRBJ1-2 | TRBV3-1 | NA | TRBD1
TGCGCCAGCACAACAGGGGGAACTGAAGCTTTCTTT | CASTTGGTEAFF | TRBJ1-1 | TRBV5-1 | many | TRBD1
TGCAGTGCTCCCTTCGGGGGGCGCGATAATTCACCCCTCCACTTT | CSAPFGGRDNSPLHF | TRBJ1-6 | TRBV20-1 | NA | NA
TGTGCCAGCAGCTTAGTCCGGGTTGCTGATACGCAGTATTTT | CASSLVRVADTQYF | TRBJ2-3 | TRBV7-8 | NA | NA
TGCGCCAGCAGCCCCACGACAGGAAAGAGCTACGAGCAGTACTTC | CASSPTTGKSYEQYF | TRBJ2-7 | TRBV5-1 | many | NA
TGTGCCAGCTGGGGTGGGACAGGCGGTGGCACAGATACGCAGTATTTT | CASWGGTGGGTDTQYF | TRBJ2-3 | TRBV12-3/TRBV12-4 | many | TRBD1
TGTGCCAGCAGCCAAGTCGGTCAGCCCCAGCATTTT | CASSQVGQPQHF | TRBJ1-5 | TRBV3-1 | few | NA
TGTGCCAGTAGTATCCCTAGTCAGCCCCAGCATTTT | CASSIPSQPQHF | TRBJ1-5 | TRBV19 | many | NA